This T cell receptor beta chain was recorded in a study of shared clonotypes between healthy human individuals (dated by TCRdb to 2020 to 2021). Turning to the overall study: The cohort comprised a couple of women and a few men aged 18 to 49 years. For each donor, three plates each were used for CD4 naive and CD4 memory, two plates were used for CD8 naive, and one plate was used for CD8 memory. Blood TCR repertoires of five healthy adults were deeply sequenced to estimate repertoire size and the extent of clonotype sharing between individuals. Libraries were prepared and TCR repertoires were sequenced by different laboratories using diverse techniques, in order to increase sequencing depth and limit assay-specific biases. Leukapheresis yielded between about 0.85 and 9 billion PBMCs per donor. Paper-wide results and their limitations: Around 5% of naive CD4, around 3.5% of naive CD8, around 2.3% of memory CD4, and approximately 0.4% of memory CD8 clonotypes were shared across four donors. Only blood was sampled, and tissue TCR repertoires likely differ from those in blood. Pairwise subsampling led to the expectation that sequencing depth would affect the degree of clonotype sharing among donors. The genetic and exposure-history diversity represented was limited by the small number of donors. Naive subsets generally had larger estimated clonotype richness than memory subsets. Compared with non-shared clonotypes, clonotypes shared by all four sorted-subset donors had higher generation probabilities. Incomplete sequencing was indicated by rarefaction of sorted-subset datasets, despite the large sequencing depth.

According to the germline V gene, CDR1 reads SGHTA and CDR2 reads FQGNSA. Reading from cysteine to phenylalanine, the CDR3 counts 14 amino acids. The only DNA kept is the CDR3, 42 bases in frame from the first base. Compared with germline, V lacks 5 bases and J lacks 7 bases; bases without a gene match: 3. Remarks on this clone: The target of this receptor is not known. Per-nucleotide qualities are absent, and no much larger clonotype sits a single base away.

The donors were healthy, HIV-negative adults with no recently reported acute infections or vaccinations. Only Caucasian adults living in Nashville, Tennessee, USA were represented among the donors. CD4+ T cells were enriched by magnetic negative selection; naive cells were then positively selected on CD45RA, and the negative fraction formed the memory subset. Blood was collected by leukapheresis, and PBMCs were isolated by Ficoll-Histopaque density gradient centrifugation and then cryopreserved in liquid nitrogen vapor phase. Purity and quantity of every magnetically sorted T cell population were checked by analytical flow cytometry. Genomic DNA was isolated from every sorted fraction and measured by UV absorbance on a Nanodrop 2000c. TCR CDR3 regions were amplified from genomic DNA by multiplex PCR using the deep immunoSEQ assay. For each cell subset, the extracted genomic DNA was distributed evenly across all wells of several immunoSEQ 96-well plates, and each plate served as one replicate. Each replicate PCR for sorted subsets received 150 to 250 ng genomic DNA, equal to about 30,000 T cell genomes. Purified libraries were measured with a Qubit 3.0 fluorometer, size-checked on a Bioanalyzer 2100, and measured again with the KAPA Library Quantification kit. Each immunoSEQ 96-well plate was sequenced on its own single-read 150-cycle Illumina NextSeq 550 flow cell. As for the original processing: Because the immunoSEQ output included only junctional sequences and no quality scores, the filtering could not be the same as the filtering used for full-length reads. Sequences were annotated with PyIR, a Python wrapper for IgBLAST v1.9, using IMGT germline references to assign V/J genes and CDR3. Any read was removed if the V/J assignment was weak (E-value above 1e-6), the CDR3 was missing, or the read contained stop codons, out-of-frame junctions, or ambiguous translated residues. V3J clonotypes were defined as sequences sharing an identical inferred V gene, J gene, and CDR3 amino acid sequence. The percentage overlap between two repertoires was calculated by dividing the number of shared unique clonotypes by the size of the smaller repertoire. RTK rarefaction, the Chao1 estimator, and Recon v2.1 estimates of unobserved clonotypes were used to assess repertoire richness. Generation probabilities were computed with OLGA for all TCRbeta clonotypes obtained by the gDNA method from a few donors. In its TCRdb copy, this immuneACCESS table keeps in-frame sequences only and misses some clones. Where compared with another copy, unresolved V genes explain less than half of these, and the others have no known cause. V, J and clone size are those of that table, while D and trimming were read from the DNA. The sample records millions of clones, over 85% of which are singletons. 0.14% of the sample belongs to the ten largest clones.

The chain employs TRBV7-2 and TRBJ2-4, with 12 central nucleotides matching TRBD2. The specimen sequenced was naive CD4+ T cells sorted from blood. The meaning of the sample's cell subset or site label: CD45RA+ positively selected. The receptor was isolated from a young man in good health. The CDR3 is CASSPGTSGNIQYF. The base sequence is TGTGCCAGCAGCCCGGGGACTAGCGGGAACATTCAGTACTTC.